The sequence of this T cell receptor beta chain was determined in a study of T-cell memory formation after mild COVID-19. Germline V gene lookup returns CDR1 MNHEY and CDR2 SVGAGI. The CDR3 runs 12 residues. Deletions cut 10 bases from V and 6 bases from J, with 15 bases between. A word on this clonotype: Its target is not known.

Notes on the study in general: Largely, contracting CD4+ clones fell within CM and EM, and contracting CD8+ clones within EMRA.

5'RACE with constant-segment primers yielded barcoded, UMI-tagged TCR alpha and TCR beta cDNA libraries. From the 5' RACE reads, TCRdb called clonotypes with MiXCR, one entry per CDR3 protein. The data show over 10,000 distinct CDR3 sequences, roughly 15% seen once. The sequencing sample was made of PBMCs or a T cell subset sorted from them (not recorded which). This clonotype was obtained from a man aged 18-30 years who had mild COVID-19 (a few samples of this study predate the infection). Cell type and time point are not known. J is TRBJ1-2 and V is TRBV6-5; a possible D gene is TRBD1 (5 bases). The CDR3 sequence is CATGLRGDGYTF. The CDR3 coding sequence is TGTGCCACGGGACTTCGGGGGGATGGCTACACCTTC.